This T cell receptor (beta chain) was sequenced during a study of Ad26.COV2.S vaccination and SARS-CoV-2 variants. Overall study: Donor was one of the participants in the Ad26.COV2.S arm of the COV1001 trial. Study results and limitations: Possibly, TCR breadth and depth analyses underestimated total T cell responses. Similar non-spike TCR breadth was observed in recipients of vaccine and of placebo.

This clone was seen more than once but under ten times. Its target is not known. Germline V gives CDR1 MNHEY, CDR2 SMNVEV (reference sequence). The length of the CDR3 is 15 residues. The J segment lost 5 bases and the V segment lost 4 bases, leaving 8 bases of the junction unmatched. This table comes from immunoSEQ multiplex PCR, and its TCRdb copy is limited to in-frame clones, with some not included. The table records approximately 500,000 clones, around 88% of them present only once. Treatment reported: 19 received Ad26.COV2.S at low or high dose, single or two shots; several received placebo; per-sample allocation not given. Collection of samples fell on day 63 after the first vaccine or placebo injection.

The clonotype was recovered from a person between 18 and 59 years old who received the Ad26.COV2.S COVID-19 vaccine or a placebo. V gene TRBV27 combines with J gene TRBJ1-5, with 7 bases aligning to TRBD1. This specimen was peripheral blood, taken in a trial of Ad26.COV2.S vaccine versus placebo. DNA for the CDR3: TGTGCCAGCAGTTCGGCCGGGACAGCCTATCAGCCCCAGCATTTT. Translating gives CASSSAGTAYQPQHF.